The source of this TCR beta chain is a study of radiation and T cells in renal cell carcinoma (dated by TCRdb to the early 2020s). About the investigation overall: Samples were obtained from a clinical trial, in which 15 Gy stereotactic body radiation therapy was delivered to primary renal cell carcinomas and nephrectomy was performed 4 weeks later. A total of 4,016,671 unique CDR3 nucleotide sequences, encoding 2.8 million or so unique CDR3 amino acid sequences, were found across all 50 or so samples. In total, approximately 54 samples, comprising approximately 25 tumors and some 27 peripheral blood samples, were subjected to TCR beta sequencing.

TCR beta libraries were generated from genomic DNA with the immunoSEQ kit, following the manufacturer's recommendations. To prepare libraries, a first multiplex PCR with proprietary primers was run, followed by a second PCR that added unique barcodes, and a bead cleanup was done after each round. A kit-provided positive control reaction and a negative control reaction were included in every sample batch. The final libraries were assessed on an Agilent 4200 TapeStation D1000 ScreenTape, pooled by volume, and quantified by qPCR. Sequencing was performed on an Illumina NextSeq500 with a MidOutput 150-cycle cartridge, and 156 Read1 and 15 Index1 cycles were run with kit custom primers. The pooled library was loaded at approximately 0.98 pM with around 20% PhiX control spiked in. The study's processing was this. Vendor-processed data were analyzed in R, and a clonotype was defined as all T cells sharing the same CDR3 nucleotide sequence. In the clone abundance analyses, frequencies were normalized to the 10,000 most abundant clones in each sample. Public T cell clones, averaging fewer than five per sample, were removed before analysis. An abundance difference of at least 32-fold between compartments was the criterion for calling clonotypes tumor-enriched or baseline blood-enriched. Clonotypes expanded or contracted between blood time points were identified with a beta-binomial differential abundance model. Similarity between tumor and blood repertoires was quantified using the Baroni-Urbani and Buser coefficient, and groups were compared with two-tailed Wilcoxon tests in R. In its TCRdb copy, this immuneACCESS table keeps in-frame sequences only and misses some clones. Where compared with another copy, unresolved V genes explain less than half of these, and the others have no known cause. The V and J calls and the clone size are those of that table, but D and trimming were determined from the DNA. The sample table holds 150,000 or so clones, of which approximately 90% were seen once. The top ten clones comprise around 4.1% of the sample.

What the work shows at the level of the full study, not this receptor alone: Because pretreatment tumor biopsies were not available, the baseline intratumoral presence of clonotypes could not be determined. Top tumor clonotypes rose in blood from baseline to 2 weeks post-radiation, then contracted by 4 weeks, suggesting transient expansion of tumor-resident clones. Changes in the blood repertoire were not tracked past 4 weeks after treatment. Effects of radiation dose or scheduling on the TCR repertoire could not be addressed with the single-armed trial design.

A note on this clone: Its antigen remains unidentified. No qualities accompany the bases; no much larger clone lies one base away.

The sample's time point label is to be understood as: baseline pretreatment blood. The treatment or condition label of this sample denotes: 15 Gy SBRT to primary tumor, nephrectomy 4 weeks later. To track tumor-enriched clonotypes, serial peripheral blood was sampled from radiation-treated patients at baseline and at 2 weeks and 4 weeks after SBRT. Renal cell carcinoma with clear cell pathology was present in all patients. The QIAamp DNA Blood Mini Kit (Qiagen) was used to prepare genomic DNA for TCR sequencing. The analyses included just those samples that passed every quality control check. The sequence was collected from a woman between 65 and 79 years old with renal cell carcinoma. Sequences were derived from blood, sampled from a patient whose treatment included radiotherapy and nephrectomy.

The nucleotide sequence reads as follows: TGTGCCAGCTCACCAGGGTTTGGGACGGGACAGGGAACCTACGAGCAGTACTTC. This codes for CASSPGFGTGQGTYEQYF. Recombination connected TRBV18 to TRBJ2-7; the junction holds 9 bases that match TRBD1. The CDR3 runs 18 amino acids, cysteine and phenylalanine included. The kept DNA is CDR3 alone, 54 bases in frame from the first base. Based on the germline V gene, the CDR1 and CDR2 sequences are KGHSH and LQKENI. The junction shows trimming of 2 bases on V and 2 bases on J, and the gene matches do not reach 13 bases of it.